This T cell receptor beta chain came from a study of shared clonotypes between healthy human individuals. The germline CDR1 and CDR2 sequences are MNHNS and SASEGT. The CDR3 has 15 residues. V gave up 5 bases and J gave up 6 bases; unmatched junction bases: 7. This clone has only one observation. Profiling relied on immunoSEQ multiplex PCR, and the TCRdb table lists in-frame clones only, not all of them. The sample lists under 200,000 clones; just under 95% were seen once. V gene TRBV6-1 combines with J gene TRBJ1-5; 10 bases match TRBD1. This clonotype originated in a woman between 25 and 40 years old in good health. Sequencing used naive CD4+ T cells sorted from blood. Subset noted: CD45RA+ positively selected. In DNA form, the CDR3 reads TGTGCCAGCAGTCCGACAGGGGGCGCGGGTCAGCCCCAGCATTTT. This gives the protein CASSPTGGAGQPQHF.